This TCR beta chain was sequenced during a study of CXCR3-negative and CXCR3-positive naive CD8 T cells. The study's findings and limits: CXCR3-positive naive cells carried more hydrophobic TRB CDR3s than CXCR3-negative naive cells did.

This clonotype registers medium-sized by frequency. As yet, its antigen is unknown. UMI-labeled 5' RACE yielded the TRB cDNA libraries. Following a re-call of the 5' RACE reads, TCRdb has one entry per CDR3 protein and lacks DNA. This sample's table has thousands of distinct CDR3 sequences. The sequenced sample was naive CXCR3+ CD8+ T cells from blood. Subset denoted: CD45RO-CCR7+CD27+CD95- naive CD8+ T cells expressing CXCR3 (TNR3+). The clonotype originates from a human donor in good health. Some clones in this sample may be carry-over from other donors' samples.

CDR3 sequence reads: CASSIDRSGRLSYNEQFF. V gene TRBV19 combines with J gene TRBJ2-1. CDR1 and CDR2 from the germline V gene are LNHDA and SQIVND (reference sequence). The CDR3 contains 18 residues.